These 13 T cell receptor beta chains came from one sample sequenced in a study of early T cells in non-severe SARS-CoV-2 infection. TCRdb re-derived calls from the 5' RACE reads in MiXCR, one entry per CDR3 protein. The table shows 35,000 to 40,000 distinct CDR3 sequences, with approximately 6.3% occurring only once. The sequenced sample was whole blood. Every receptor here comes from an adult who was a healthcare worker with PCR-confirmed SARS-CoV-2 infection or an uninfected control (not recorded which).

This clonotype appeared many times. The chain couples TRBV2 to TRBJ1-1; D perhaps matches TRBD1 (5 bases). The CDR3 spans 13 residues. Germline values: CDR1 SNHLY, CDR2 FYNNEI. The V and J ends lost 6 bases and 7 bases respectively, with 15 bases between them. In nucleotides, the CDR3 is TGTGCCAGCAGCTTGGACACCGCGCTTGAAGCTTTCTTT. The encoded protein is CASSLDTALEAFF.

This clonotype was detected ten times or more. The chain is built from TRBV7-2 and TRBJ2-3; D is possibly TRBD1 (6 bases). CDR1 and CDR2 (germline): SGHTA, FQGNSA. The V end was cut by 1 base, the J end by 2 bases, with 16 bases between. The CDR3 is 17 amino acids. DNA of the CDR3: TGTGCCAGCAGCTTAGGGGTTTACAGGGACCACACAGATACGCAGTATTTT. It encodes CASSLGVYRDHTDTQYF.

In the case of this clonotype: This may come from a read error, since a much larger clone is one base off. The V call is TRBV7-6, the J call TRBJ2-2, with D perhaps TRBD1 (6 bases). In germline, CDR1 is SGHVS, CDR2 FNYEAQ. Trimming pared 1 base from V and 5 bases from J, leaving 11 bases between. CDR3 length: 15 amino acids. The CDR3 is CASSLDGGATGELFF. For the CDR3, the DNA is TGTGCCAGCAGCTTAGATGGGGGCGCAACCGGGGAGCTGTTTTTT.

This clonotype was detected many times. V usage is TRBV11-2 and J usage is TRBJ2-3, with D hard to call. CDR3 length: 13 amino acids. V gave up 3 bases and J gave up 4 bases, with 8 bases separating them. From germline, CDR1 is SGHAT and CDR2 FQNNGV. The CDR3 sequence is CASSFGTPDTQYF. Written as DNA, the CDR3 is TGTGCCAGCAGCTTCGGAACACCAGATACGCAGTATTTT.

J is TRBJ1-1 and V is TRBV11-2; D is possibly TRBD1 (5 bases). CDR3 length: 16 amino acids. Trimming removed 2 bases at V and 1 base at J, with 14 bases between. From germline, CDR1 is SGHAT and CDR2 FQNNGV. The CDR3 DNA follows: TGTGCCAGCAGCTTAAACGCAGGGATGAGGAACACTGAAGCTTTCTTT. Translating gives CASSLNAGMRNTEAFF.

This clonotype was seen repeatedly, ten times or more. This sequence joins TRBV7-8 and TRBJ2-2; 12 bases map to TRBD2. The length of the CDR3 is 18 residues. The V gene's germline CDR1 is SGHVS and CDR2 FQNEAQ. Losses at the gene ends were 4 bases for V and 4 bases for J; bases not matched to a gene: 10. CDR3 bases: TGTGCCAGCAGCTGGAGACTAGCGGGGGCCTCCCGCACCGGGGAGCTGTTTTTT. Amino acids: CASSWRLAGASRTGELFF.

The genes are TRBV7-9 and TRBJ2-3; tentatively, D is TRBD2 (7 bases). CDR1 is SEHNR and CDR2 is FQNEAQ in the germline V gene (reference sequence). The CDR3 covers 15 residues. The V end was cut by 0 bases, the J end by 2 bases, with 9 bases between. CDR3 amino acids: CASSLAGGPTDTQYF. The CDR3 DNA follows: TGTGCCAGCAGCTTAGCGGGGGGGCCCACAGATACGCAGTATTTT.

The sample holds many counts of this clonotype. The chain is built from TRBV20-1 and TRBJ1-6; tentatively, D is TRBD1 (6 bases). V gave up 4 bases and J gave up 6 bases, with 10 bases separating them. CDR3 length equals 13 residues. Germline V gene data show CDR1 as DFQATT and CDR2 as SNEGSKA (reference sequence). CDR3 amino acids: CSAIRGSNSPLHF. CDR3 nucleotide sequence: TGCAGTGCTATTAGGGGGTCTAATTCACCCCTCCACTTT.

This clonotype was counted ten times or more. V and J are TRBV29-1 and TRBJ1-2; D gene uncertain. CDR1 is SQVTM, CDR2 ANQGSEA, per germline. The CDR3 has 13 residues. V lost 2 bases, J lost 4 bases, and 11 bases lay in between. CDR3 sequence: CSVEKAALYGYTF. CDR3 in DNA: TGCAGCGTTGAAAAGGCAGCTCTCTATGGCTACACCTTC. The complete variable domain, with remaining parts taken from reference TRBV29-1 and TRBJ1-2, reads SAVISQKPSRDICQRGTSLTIQCQVDSQVTMMFWYRQQPGQSLTLIATANQGSEATYESGFVIDKFPISRPNLTFSTLTVSNMSPEDSSIYLCSVEKAALYGYTFGSGTRLTVV.

This clonotype appeared many times. The chain links TRBV11-2 to TRBJ2-1; possible D gene TRBD2, 5 bases. V lost 6 bases, J lost 0 bases, and 21 bases lay in between. Looked up from germline, CDR1 is SGHAT and CDR2 is FQNNGV. This CDR3 contains 18 residues. CDR3: CASRPWRGPRSSYNEQFF. The CDR3, as DNA: TGTGCCAGCAGACCCTGGCGCGGGCCTCGAAGCTCCTACAATGAGCAGTTCTTC. The entire variable domain, with the rest obtained from reference TRBV11-2 and TRBJ2-1, is as follows: EAGVAQSPRYKIIEKRQSVAFWCNPISGHATLYWYQQILGQGPKLLIQFQNNGVVDDSQLPKDRFSAERLKGVDSTLKIQPAKLEDSAVYLCASRPWRGPRSSYNEQFFGPGTRLTVL.

This chain joins TRBV2 and TRBJ1-5, with D hard to call. The germline CDR1 and CDR2 sequences are SNHLY and FYNNEI. V was shortened by 5 bases and J by 11 bases, with 22 bases between the two germline ends. The length of the CDR3 is 15 residues. Here the CDR3 DNA reads TGTGCCAGCAGTCTTCCAGGCTTTTCTATCATAACCCAGCATTTT. It encodes CASSLPGFSIITQHF.

This clonotype was observed at least ten times. The rearrangement links TRBV21-1 to TRBJ1-2; the table names TRBD1, a call not compared with the DNA. TRBV21-1 is classified as a pseudogene. The CDR3 contains 15 residues. The CDR3 reads CASSKVPGTAYGYTF. The CDR3 nucleotides read TGTGCCAGCAGCAAAGTCCCCGGGACAGCATATGGCTACACCTTC.

This clonotype came up many times. The chain joins TRBV28 to TRBJ2-7; 7 bases agree with TRBD1. Germline values: CDR1 MDHEN, CDR2 SYDVKM. Trimming removed 7 bases from V and 5 bases from J; junction bases left unmatched: 8. This CDR3 has 13 residues. CDR3 coding DNA: TGTGCCAGCATCAACCCGACAGGGCACGAGCAGTACTTC. This encodes CASINPTGHEQYF.